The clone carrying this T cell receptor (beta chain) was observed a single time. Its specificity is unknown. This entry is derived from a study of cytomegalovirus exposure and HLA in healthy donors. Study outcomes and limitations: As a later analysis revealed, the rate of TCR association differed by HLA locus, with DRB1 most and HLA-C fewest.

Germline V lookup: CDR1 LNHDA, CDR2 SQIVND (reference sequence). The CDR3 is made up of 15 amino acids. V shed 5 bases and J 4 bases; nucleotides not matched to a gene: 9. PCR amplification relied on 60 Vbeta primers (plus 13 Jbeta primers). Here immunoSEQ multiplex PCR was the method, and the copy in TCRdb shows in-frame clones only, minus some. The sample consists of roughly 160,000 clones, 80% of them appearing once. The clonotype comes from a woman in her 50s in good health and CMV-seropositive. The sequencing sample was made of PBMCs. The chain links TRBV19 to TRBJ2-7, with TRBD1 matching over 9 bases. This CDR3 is CASSAGQGSVYEQYF. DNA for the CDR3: TGTGCCAGTAGTGCGGGACAGGGTAGTGTATACGAGCAGTACTTC.